The sequence of this TCR beta chain was determined in a study of Graves' ophthalmopathy and Graves' hyperthyroidism. Amplification targeted the TCR beta CDR3 regions, with RNA transcripts as the source material. First-round RT-PCR with HTBI primers preceded a second-round multiplex PCR. TCRdb reprocessed the multiplex PCR reads with MiXCR, giving one entry per CDR3 protein. The repertoire consists of around 1,200,000 distinct CDR3 sequences, with roughly two fifths occurring once and the leading ten covering 11%. This clonotype was seen more than once but under ten times. Germline loops: CDR1 LGHDT, CDR2 YNNKEL (reference sequence). Trimming removed 0 bases from V and 5 bases from J, with 20 bases in between. This CDR3 spans 17 amino acids.

Sequences were obtained from peripheral blood or thyroid tissue (not recorded which). The TCR comes from an adult man with Graves' hyperthyroidism. This chain connects TRBV3-1 to TRBJ2-7; tentative D call: TRBD2 (6 bases). CDR3 nucleotide sequence: TGTGCCAGCAGCCAAGATGGGGGGAGCGCTGTGGTAGACGAGCAGTACTTC. It codes for CASSQDGGSAVVDEQYF.